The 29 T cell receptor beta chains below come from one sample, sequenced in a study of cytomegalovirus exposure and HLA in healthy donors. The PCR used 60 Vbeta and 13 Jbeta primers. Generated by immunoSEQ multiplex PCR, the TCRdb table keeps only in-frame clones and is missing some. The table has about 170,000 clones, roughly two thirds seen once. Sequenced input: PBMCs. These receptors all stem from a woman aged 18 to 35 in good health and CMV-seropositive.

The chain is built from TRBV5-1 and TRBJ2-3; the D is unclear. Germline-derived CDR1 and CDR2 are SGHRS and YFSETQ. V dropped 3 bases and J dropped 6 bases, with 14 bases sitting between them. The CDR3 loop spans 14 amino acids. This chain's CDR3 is CASSSSSTMDTQYF. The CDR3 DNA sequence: TGCGCCAGCAGCTCTAGTAGTACGATGGATACGCAGTATTTT.

CDR3 amino acids: CASSLQAQETQYF. In DNA form, the CDR3 reads TGTGCCAGCAGTTTACAGGCCCAAGAGACCCAGTACTTC. This chain joins TRBV28 and TRBJ2-5; no reliable D call. Per germline, CDR1 MDHEN and CDR2 SYDVKM. The ends were cut back, 2 bases at V and 1 base at J, with 5 bases in the middle. The CDR3 is 13 amino acids.

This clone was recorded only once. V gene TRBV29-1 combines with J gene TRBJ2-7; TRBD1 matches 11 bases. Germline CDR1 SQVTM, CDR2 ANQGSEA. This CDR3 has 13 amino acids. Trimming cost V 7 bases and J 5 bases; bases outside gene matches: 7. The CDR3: CSARTGGVNEQYF. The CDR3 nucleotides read TGCAGCGCCCGGACAGGGGGCGTCAACGAGCAGTACTTC.

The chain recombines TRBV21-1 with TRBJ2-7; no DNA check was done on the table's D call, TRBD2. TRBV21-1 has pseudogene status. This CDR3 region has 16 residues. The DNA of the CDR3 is TGTGCCAGCAGCAAAGAGCGGGGCACTAGCTCCTACGAGCAGTACTTC. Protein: CASSKERGTSSYEQYF.

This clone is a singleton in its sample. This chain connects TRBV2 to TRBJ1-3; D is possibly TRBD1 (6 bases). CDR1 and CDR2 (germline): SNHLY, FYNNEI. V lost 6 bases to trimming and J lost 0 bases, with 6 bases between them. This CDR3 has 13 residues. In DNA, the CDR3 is TGTGCCAGCAGGGACAGCTCTGGAAACACCATATATTTT. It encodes CASRDSSGNTIYF.

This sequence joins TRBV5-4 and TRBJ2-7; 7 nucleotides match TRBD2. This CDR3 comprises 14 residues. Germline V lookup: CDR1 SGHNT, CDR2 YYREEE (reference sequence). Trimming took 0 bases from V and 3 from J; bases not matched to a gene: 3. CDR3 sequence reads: CASSLGASGYEQYF. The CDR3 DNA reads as TGTGCCAGCAGCTTGGGGGCTAGCGGCTACGAGCAGTACTTC.

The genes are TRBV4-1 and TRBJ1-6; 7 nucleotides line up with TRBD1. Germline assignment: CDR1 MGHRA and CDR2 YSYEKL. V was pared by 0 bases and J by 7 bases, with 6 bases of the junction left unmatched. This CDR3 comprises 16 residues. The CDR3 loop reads CASSQDSTGKNSPLHF. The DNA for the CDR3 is TGCGCCAGCAGCCAAGATTCGACAGGGAAAAATTCACCCCTCCACTTT.

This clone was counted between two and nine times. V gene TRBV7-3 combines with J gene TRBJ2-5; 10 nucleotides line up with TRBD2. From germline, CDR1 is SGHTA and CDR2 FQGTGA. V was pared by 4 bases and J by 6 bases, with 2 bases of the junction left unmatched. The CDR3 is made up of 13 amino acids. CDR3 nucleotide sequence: TGTGCCAGCAGCTGGACTAGCGGCCAGACCCAGTACTTC. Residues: CASSWTSGQTQYF.

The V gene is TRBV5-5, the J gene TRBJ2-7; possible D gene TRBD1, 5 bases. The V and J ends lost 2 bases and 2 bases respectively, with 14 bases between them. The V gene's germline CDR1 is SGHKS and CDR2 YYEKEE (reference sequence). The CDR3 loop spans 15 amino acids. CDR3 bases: TGTGCCAGCAGCTTTGGACCAGGGCGGACCTACGAGCAGTACTTC. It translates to CASSFGPGRTYEQYF.

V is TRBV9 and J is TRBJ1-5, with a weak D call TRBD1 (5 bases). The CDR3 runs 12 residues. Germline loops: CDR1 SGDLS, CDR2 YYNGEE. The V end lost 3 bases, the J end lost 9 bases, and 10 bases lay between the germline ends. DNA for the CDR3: TGTGCCAGCAGCGGGGGGGAGGGGCCCCAGCATTTT. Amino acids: CASSGGEGPQHF.

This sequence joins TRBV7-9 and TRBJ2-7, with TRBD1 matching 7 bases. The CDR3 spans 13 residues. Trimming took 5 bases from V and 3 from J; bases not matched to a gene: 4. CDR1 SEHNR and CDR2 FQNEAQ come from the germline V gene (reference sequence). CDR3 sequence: CASSNGQDYEQYF. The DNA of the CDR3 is TGTGCCAGCAGCAACGGACAGGACTACGAGCAGTACTTC.

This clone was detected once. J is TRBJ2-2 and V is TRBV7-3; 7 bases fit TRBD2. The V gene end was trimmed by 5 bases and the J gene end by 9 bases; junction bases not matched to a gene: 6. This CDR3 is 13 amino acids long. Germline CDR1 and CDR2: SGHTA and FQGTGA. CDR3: CASSPGGSRELFF. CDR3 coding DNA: TGTGCCAGCAGCCCCGGGGGGAGCAGGGAGCTGTTTTTT. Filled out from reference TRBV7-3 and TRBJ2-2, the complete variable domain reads GAGVSQTPSNKVTEKGKYVELRCDPISGHTALYWYRQSLGQGPEFLIYFQGTGAADDSGLPNDRFFAVRPEGSVSTLKIQRTERGDSAVYLCASSPGGSRELFFGEGSRLTVL.

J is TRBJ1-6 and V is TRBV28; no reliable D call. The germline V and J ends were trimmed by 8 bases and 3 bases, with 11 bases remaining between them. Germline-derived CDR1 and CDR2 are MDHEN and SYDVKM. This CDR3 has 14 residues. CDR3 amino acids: CASAFRGYNSPLHF. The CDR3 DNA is TGTGCCAGCGCATTTCGGGGCTATAATTCACCCCTCCACTTT.

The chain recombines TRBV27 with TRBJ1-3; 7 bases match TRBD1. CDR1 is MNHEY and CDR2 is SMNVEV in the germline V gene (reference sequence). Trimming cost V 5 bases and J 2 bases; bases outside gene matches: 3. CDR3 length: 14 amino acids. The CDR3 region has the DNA TGTGCCAGCAGTCTACAGGGGACTGGAAACACCATATATTTT. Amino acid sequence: CASSLQGTGNTIYF.

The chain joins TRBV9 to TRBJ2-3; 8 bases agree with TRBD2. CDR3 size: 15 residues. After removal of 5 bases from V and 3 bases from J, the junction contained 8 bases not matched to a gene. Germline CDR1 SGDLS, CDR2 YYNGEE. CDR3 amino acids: CASSGAGANTDTQYF. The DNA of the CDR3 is TGTGCCAGCAGTGGAGCGGGGGCCAATACAGATACGCAGTATTTT.

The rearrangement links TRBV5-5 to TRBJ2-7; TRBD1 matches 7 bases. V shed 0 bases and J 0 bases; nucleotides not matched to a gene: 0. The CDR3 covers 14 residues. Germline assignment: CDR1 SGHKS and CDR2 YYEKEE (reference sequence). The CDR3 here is CASSLGDSSYEQYF. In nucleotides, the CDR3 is TGTGCCAGCAGCTTGGGGGACAGCTCCTACGAGCAGTACTTC.

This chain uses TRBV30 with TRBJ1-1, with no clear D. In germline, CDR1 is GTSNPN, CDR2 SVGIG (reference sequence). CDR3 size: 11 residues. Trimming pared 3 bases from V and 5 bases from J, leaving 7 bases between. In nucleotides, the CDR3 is TGTGCCTGGAGCTTTGCGACTGAAGCTTTCTTT. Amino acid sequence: CAWSFATEAFF.

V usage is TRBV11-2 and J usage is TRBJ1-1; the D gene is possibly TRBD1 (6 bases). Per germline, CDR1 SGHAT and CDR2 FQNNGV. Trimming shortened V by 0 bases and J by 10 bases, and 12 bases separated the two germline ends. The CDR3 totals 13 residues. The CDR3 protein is CASSLDQRGTAFF. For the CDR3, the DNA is TGTGCCAGCAGCTTAGATCAAAGGGGGACAGCTTTCTTT.

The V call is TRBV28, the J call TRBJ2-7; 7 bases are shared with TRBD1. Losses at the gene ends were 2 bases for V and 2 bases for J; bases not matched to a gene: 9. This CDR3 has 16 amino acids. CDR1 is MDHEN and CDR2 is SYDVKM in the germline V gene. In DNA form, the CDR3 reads TGTGCCAGCAGTTTAATAGTGGCAGGGGGTACCTACGAGCAGTACTTC. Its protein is CASSLIVAGGTYEQYF.

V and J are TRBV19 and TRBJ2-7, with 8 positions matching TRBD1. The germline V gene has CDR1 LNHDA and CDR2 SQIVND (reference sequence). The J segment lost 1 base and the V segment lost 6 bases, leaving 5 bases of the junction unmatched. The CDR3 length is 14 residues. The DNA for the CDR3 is TGTGCCAGTAGAGAGGACAGGGATTCCTACGAGCAGTACTTC. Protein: CASREDRDSYEQYF.

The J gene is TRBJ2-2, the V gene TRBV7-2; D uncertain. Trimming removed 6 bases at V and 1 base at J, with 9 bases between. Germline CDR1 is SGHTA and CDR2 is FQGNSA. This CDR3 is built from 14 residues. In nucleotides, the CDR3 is TGTGCCAGCAGTTCCTCGAGGAACACCGGGGAGCTGTTTTTT. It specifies CASSSSRNTGELFF. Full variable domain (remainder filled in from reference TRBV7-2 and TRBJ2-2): GAGVSQSPSNKVTEKGKDVELRCDPISGHTALYWYRQSLGQGLEFLIYFQGNSAPDKSGLPSDRFSAERTGGSVSTLTIQRTQQEDSAVYLCASSSSRNTGELFFGEGSRLTVL.

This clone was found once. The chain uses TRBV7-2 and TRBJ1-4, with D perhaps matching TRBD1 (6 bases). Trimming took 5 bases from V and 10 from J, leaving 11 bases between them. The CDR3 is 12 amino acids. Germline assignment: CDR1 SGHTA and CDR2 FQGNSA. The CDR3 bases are TGTGCCAGCAGCCAGGGAGGGGGAAAACTGTTTTTT. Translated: CASSQGGGKLFF.

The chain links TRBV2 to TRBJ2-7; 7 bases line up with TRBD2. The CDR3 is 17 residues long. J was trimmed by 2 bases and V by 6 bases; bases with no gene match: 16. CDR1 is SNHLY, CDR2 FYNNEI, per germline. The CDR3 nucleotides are TGTGCCAGCAGGACCGGGGGAGGTAGCGGGTCTACCTACGAGCAGTACTTC. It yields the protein CASRTGGGSGSTYEQYF.

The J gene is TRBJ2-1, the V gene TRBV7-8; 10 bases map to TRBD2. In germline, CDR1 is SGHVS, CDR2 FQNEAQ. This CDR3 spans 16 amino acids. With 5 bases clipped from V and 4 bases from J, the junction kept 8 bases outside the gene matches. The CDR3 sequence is CASSLVASGGYNEQFF. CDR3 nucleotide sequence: TGTGCCAGCAGCCTGGTTGCTAGCGGGGGATACAATGAGCAGTTCTTC. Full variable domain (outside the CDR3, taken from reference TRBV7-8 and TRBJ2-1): GAGVSQSPRYKVAKRGQDVALRCDPISGHVSLFWYQQALGQGPEFLTYFQNEAQLDKSGLPSDRFFAERPEGSVSTLKIQRTQQEDSAVYLCASSLVASGGYNEQFFGPGTRLTVL.

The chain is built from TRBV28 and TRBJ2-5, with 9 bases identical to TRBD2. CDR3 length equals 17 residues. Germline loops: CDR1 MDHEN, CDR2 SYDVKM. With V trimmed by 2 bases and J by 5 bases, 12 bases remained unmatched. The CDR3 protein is CASSLNPSAGGRETQYF. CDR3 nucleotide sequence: TGTGCCAGCAGTTTAAATCCTTCGGCGGGGGGGCGCGAGACCCAGTACTTC.

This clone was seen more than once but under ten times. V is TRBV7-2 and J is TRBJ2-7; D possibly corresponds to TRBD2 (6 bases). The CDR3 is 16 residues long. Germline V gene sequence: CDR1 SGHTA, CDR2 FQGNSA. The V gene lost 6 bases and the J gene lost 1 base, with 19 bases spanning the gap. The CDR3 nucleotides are TGTGCCAGCAGTTCCGGTGGAGGGTTTCGATCCTACGAGCAGTACTTC. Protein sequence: CASSSGGGFRSYEQYF.

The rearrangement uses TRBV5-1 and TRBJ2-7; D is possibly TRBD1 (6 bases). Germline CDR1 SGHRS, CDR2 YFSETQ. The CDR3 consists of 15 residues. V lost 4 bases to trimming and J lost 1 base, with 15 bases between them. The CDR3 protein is CASSQGTQESYEQYF. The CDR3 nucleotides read TGCGCCAGCAGCCAAGGGACACAAGAGTCCTACGAGCAGTACTTC.

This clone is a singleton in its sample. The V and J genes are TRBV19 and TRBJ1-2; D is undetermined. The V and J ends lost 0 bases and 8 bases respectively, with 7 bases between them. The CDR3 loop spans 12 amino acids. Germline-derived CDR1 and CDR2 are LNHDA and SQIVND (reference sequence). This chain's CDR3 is CASSIDLRGYTF. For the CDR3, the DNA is TGTGCCAGTAGTATAGATCTGAGAGGCTACACCTTC.

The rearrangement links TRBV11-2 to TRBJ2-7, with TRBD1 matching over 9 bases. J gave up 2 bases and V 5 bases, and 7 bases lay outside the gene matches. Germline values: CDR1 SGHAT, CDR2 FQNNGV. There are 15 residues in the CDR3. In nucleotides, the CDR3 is TGTGCCAGCAGCGTCCGGGACAGGGCCCCCTACGAGCAGTACTTC. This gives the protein CASSVRDRAPYEQYF.